The T cell receptor beta chain described here comes from a study of blood T cells in healthy people across ages. In the study overall: Roughly one uniquely barcoded beta molecule per two T cells was captured. Notes on the study in general: More naive CD4+ cells and higher diversity marked long-lived donors relative to aged donors.

Unmatched junction bases numbered 3, after V lost 1 base and J lost 1 base. The germline V gene has CDR1 LGHNA and CDR2 YSLEER. The CDR3 sequence is 16 residues long. A word on this clonotype: Its antigen is not known.

PCR was performed a second time for about 7 to 12 cycles using a sample-barcoded 5' primer and a J-beta primer mix. One entry per CDR3 protein, called by TCRdb with MiXCR from the 5' RACE reads. The sample comprises about a million distinct CDR3 sequences, 30% to 40% of which are singletons, and around 13% rests with the top ten. Isolated per sample were at least 6 million PBMCs. The total RNA that was extracted per sample amounted to at least 5 micrograms. V and J are TRBV4-3 and TRBJ2-3; 9 nucleotides align to TRBD1. The sequence was collected from a man between 18 and 35 years old in good health. Sequencing was done on a sample of blood. CDR3 in amino acids: CASSQARDRGTDTQYF. The CDR3 nucleotides are TGCGCCAGCAGCCAAGCCCGGGACAGGGGCACAGATACGCAGTATTTT.